The T cell receptor beta chain under discussion was sequenced for a study of CD8+ T cells in alopecia areata. Study-wide results and caveats: A great number of expanded lesional clones endured in scalp and blood during tofacitinib. Across lesional scalp, and particularly alopecia totalis/universalis, clonality surpassed that of normal scalp. Tofacitinib significantly reduced both scalp clonality and expanded CD8+ clones among the top 100.

TCR sequencing used cDNA made by reverse transcription of extracted RNA. Produced via immunoSEQ multiplex PCR; TCRdb's table is partial and in-frame only. The table lists roughly 190,000 clones, more than 50% of them singletons. To note about this clone: As yet, its antigen is unknown.

Treatment noted: oral pan-JAK inhibitor, 5-10 mg twice daily. Starting from PBMCs, sorting isolated CD4+ and CD8+ T cells. Germline CDR1 and CDR2: SGHRS and YFSETQ. This CDR3 region has 15 residues. The V segment lost 4 bases and the J segment 5 bases; nucleotides outside the gene matches: 6. The rearrangement joins TRBV5-1 to TRBJ2-2; 9 bases line up with TRBD2. This receptor was obtained from a human donor with alopecia areata. The sequencing used CD4+ T cells sorted from blood, collected at week 24, from a patient treated with tofacitinib. The CDR3 spells CASSIASGETGELFF. As DNA, the CDR3 is TGCGCCAGCAGCATCGCTAGCGGGGAAACCGGGGAGCTGTTTTTT.